This T cell receptor (beta chain) was sequenced during a study of cytotoxic CD8 clonotypes in ibrutinib-treated CLL. Clones were read by immunoSEQ multiplex PCR, and TCRdb kept only the in-frame ones, dropping some. The table lists 150,000 to 200,000 clones, nearly 90% of them singletons. Germline V lookup: CDR1 SGHNT, CDR2 YYREEE (reference sequence). The V and J ends lost 4 bases and 8 bases, in that order; junction bases with no gene match: 14. This CDR3 has 16 residues. This TCR came from a human donor with chronic lymphocytic leukemia. The sample was PBMCs, taken at disease progression, from a patient treated with ibrutinib. The rearrangement joins TRBV5-4 to TRBJ2-1, with TRBD2 identical over 8 bases. CDR3 DNA: TGTGCCAGCAGCCCGGCCCCGAGCGGGAGCTCTGATGAGCAGTTCTTC. This gives the protein CASSPAPSGSSDEQFF.